These 25 T cell receptor beta chains originate from one sample sequenced in a study of T cell repertoires in cytomegalovirus infection. TCRdb re-derived calls from the reads in MiXCR, one entry per CDR3 protein. The sample lists hundreds of thousands of distinct CDR3 sequences, 17% occurring once. The sample taken for sequencing was PBMCs. The source is a human donor in good health (CMV status not recorded). Some clones in this sample may be carry-over from other donors' samples.

This clonotype has just a few counts. The genes are TRBV18 and TRBJ2-6; D call uncertain. Germline CDR1 and CDR2: KGHSH and LQKENI. The CDR3 runs 17 residues. V lost 2 bases, J lost 0 bases, and 11 bases lay in between. The CDR3 is CASSPVRQNSGANVLTF. The CDR3 DNA is TGTGCCAGCTCACCAGTGAGGCAGAACTCTGGGGCCAACGTCCTGACTTTC.

CDR3 region: CASSLGASRLQETQYF. In DNA form, the CDR3 reads TGTGCCAGCAGCCTGGGGGCTTCGCGCCTCCAAGAGACCCAGTACTTC. The chain has TRBV5-8 and TRBJ2-5, with D maybe TRBD1 (6 bases). With 4 bases removed from V and 1 base from J, the gap between germline ends came to 17 bases. The CDR3 extends over 16 amino acids. Germline values: CDR1 SGHTS, CDR2 YDEGEE.

In DNA form, the CDR3 reads TGCAGCGCCACACAGGGGGGAGGCGAGCAGTACTTC. This codes for CSATQGGGEQYF. The V and J genes are TRBV29-1 and TRBJ2-7, with TRBD1 matching over 8 bases. The CDR3 covers 12 residues. The V gene end was trimmed by 7 bases and the J gene end by 6 bases; junction bases not matched to a gene: 8. CDR1 is SQVTM and CDR2 is ANQGSEA in the germline V gene.

The chain is built from TRBV28 and TRBJ1-5; D not resolved. Trimming removed 5 bases from V and 2 bases from J, with 10 bases in between. CDR3 size: 14 residues. Looked up from germline, CDR1 is MDHEN and CDR2 is SYDVKM. The CDR3 bases are TGTGCCAGCAGTCCGAGCTGGGGCAATCAGCCCCAGCATTTT. It encodes CASSPSWGNQPQHF.

The chain uses TRBV20-1 and TRBJ2-3; TRBD2 agrees at 8 bases. The CDR3 extends over 15 amino acids. With 0 bases clipped from V and 6 bases from J, the junction kept 8 bases outside the gene matches. The V gene's germline CDR1 is DFQATT and CDR2 SNEGSKA (reference sequence). Here the CDR3 DNA reads TGCAGTGCTAGAGATTCCGGGGGGGCTCGGGATACGCAGTATTTT. Translating it yields CSARDSGGARDTQYF.

This clonotype appeared a few times. The chain recombines TRBV12-3 or TRBV12-4 with TRBJ2-1; 12 nucleotides agree with TRBD2. This CDR3 has 14 amino acids. The V and J ends lost 7 bases and 7 bases, in that order; junction bases with no gene match: 5. This CDR3 is CASTAGTSGNEQFF. In DNA, the CDR3 is TGTGCCAGCACCGCCGGGACTAGCGGGAATGAGCAGTTCTTC.

Many counts were recorded for this clonotype. The chain combines TRBV12-3 or TRBV12-4 with TRBJ1-5; D gene unclear. CDR3 size: 14 residues. V was clipped by 3 bases and J by 3 bases, with 9 bases between them. The CDR3 spells CASSFARINQPQHF. The CDR3 DNA is TGTGCCAGCAGTTTCGCCAGGATCAATCAGCCCCAGCATTTT.

This clonotype was recorded at least ten times. The J gene is TRBJ2-5, the V gene TRBV24-1; 9 nucleotides align to TRBD2. Trimming removed 8 bases from V and 2 bases from J; junction bases left unmatched: 8. Germline V CDR1 and CDR2: KGHDR, SFDVKD. The CDR3 is 15 amino acids. The chain's CDR3 is CATMDSGGPQETQYF. CDR3 DNA sequence: TGTGCCACCATGGACAGCGGGGGGCCTCAAGAGACCCAGTACTTC.

The rearrangement uses TRBV6-5 and TRBJ1-3; 9 bases fit TRBD1. The CDR3 totals 18 residues. Germline loops: CDR1 MNHEY, CDR2 SVGAGI. V lost 2 bases to trimming and J lost 3 bases; unmatched junction nucleotides: 11. The CDR3: CASSYGTGNSPDGNTIYF. The CDR3 DNA sequence: TGTGCCAGCAGTTACGGGACAGGGAACTCTCCGGATGGAAACACCATATATTTT.

This clonotype was observed many times. The chain employs TRBV7-6 and TRBJ2-3; 7 bases align to TRBD1. The CDR3 is made up of 16 amino acids. The V gene end was trimmed by 4 bases and the J gene end by 0 bases; junction bases not matched to a gene: 7. Germline loops: CDR1 SGHVS, CDR2 FNYEAQ. The CDR3 bases are TGTGCCAGCAGCTCCGGACAGGCCTCTAGCACAGATACGCAGTATTTT. Encoded protein: CASSSGQASSTDTQYF. Drawing the rest from reference TRBV7-6 and TRBJ2-3, the complete variable domain is GAGVSQSPRYKVTKRGQDVALRCDPISGHVSLYWYRQALGQGPEFLTYFNYEAQQDKSGLPNDRFSAERPEGSISTLTIQRTEQRDSAMYRCASSSGQASSTDTQYFGPGTRLTVL.

The chain recombines TRBV6-1 with TRBJ2-2, with 11 nucleotides matching TRBD1. This CDR3 contains 15 residues. Germline assignment: CDR1 MNHNS and CDR2 SASEGT. V dropped 7 bases and J dropped 4; count of bases not matched to a gene: 5. The CDR3 region has the DNA TGTGCCAGCATGGGGACAGGGGGGGTCACCGGGGAGCTGTTTTTT. Translated, it gives CASMGTGGVTGELFF.

This clonotype was seen a handful of times. The chain couples TRBV5-1 to TRBJ2-7; 9 positions agree with TRBD1. V dropped 4 bases and J dropped 4; count of bases not matched to a gene: 12. The germline CDR1 and CDR2 sequences are SGHRS and YFSETQ. The CDR3 has 16 residues. In nucleotides, the CDR3 is TGCGCCAGCAGCCAATTGGACAGGGGAGATCAGTACGAGCAGTACTTC. This encodes CASSQLDRGDQYEQYF.

This rearrangement joins TRBV10-3 to TRBJ2-3, with TRBD1 identical over 8 bases. J lost 1 base, V lost 7 bases, and 4 bases had no gene match. Germline loops: CDR1 ENHRY, CDR2 SYGVKD. There are 14 residues in the CDR3. CDR3 nucleotides: TGTGCCATCACGGACAGGGAGGGCACAGATACGCAGTATTTT. Amino acid sequence: CAITDREGTDTQYF.

This clonotype was detected a few times. The chain has TRBV5-1 and TRBJ2-6; D is uncertain. The V end was cut by 0 bases, the J end by 2 bases, with 9 bases between. The CDR3 covers 16 residues. From germline, CDR1 is SGHRS and CDR2 YFSETQ. The CDR3 protein is CASSLVVAPGANVLTF. The CDR3, as DNA: TGCGCCAGCAGCTTGGTAGTGGCCCCTGGGGCCAACGTCCTGACTTTC.

V gene TRBV27 combines with J gene TRBJ1-2; perhaps TRBD1 as D (6 bases). Trimming cost V 8 bases and J 13 bases, with 20 bases left between them. The CDR3 is 12 residues long. The germline CDR1 and CDR2 sequences are MNHEY and SMNVEV (reference sequence). The CDR3 bases are TGTGCCAGCGGACCAAGCTACAGGGTTGGCACCTTC. It translates to CASGPSYRVGTF.

In its sample, this clonotype was seen many times. V is TRBV4-1 and J is TRBJ2-2; either TRBD1 or TRBD2 may fit D (5 bases each). Germline values: CDR1 MGHRA, CDR2 YSYEKL. V gave up 0 bases and J gave up 5 bases, with 22 bases separating them. CDR3 size: 19 residues. The CDR3 DNA is TGCGCCAGCAGCCAAGACCGGCCGGGCTGGGGGACGGGGACCGGGGAGCTGTTTTTT. This gives the protein CASSQDRPGWGTGTGELFF.

The table lists this clonotype with many counts. This rearrangement joins TRBV7-9 to TRBJ1-1; D uncertain. The V end lost 5 bases, the J end lost 0 bases, and 16 bases lay between the germline ends. CDR3 length: 16 amino acids. The germline V gene has CDR1 SEHNR and CDR2 FQNEAQ (reference sequence). CDR3 DNA: TGTGCCAGCAGCGGTAGGAGCCGCTTGATGAACACTGAAGCTTTCTTT. Amino acid sequence: CASSGRSRLMNTEAFF.

This clonotype was observed a handful of times. The chain employs TRBV7-4 and TRBJ2-7; TRBD2 aligns across 7 bases. V lost 4 bases and J lost 0; bases outside the gene matches: 15. Germline V gene data show CDR1 as SGHVT and CDR2 as SQSDAQ. The CDR3 is 18 residues long. CDR3 coding DNA: TGTGCCAGCAGCTCCCGTACCCAGGGAGGGAAGAGCTCCTACGAGCAGTACTTC. Translated, it gives CASSSRTQGGKSSYEQYF.

This clonotype showed up many times. This sequence joins TRBV24-1 and TRBJ2-5; TRBD2 aligns across 9 bases. CDR1 and CDR2 (germline): KGHDR, SFDVKD. V gave up 2 bases and J gave up 7 bases; unmatched junction bases: 7. The CDR3 contains 15 residues. CDR3 in DNA: TGTGCCACCAGTGATTCTAGCGGGACCGCCCCGACCCAGTACTTC. This translates into CATSDSSGTAPTQYF.

This rearrangement joins TRBV4-2 to TRBJ2-2, with D unresolved. Trimming took off 0 bases at V and 4 bases at J, with 3 bases between the two ends. This CDR3 comprises 13 residues. In germline, CDR1 is LGHNA, CDR2 YNFKEQ. The CDR3 DNA sequence: TGTGCCAGCAGCCAAGAGGTCACCGGGGAGCTGTTTTTT. Its protein product is CASSQEVTGELFF.

The V and J genes are TRBV3-1 and TRBJ1-6, with D hard to call. Per germline, CDR1 LGHDT and CDR2 YNNKEL (reference sequence). The ends were cut back, 3 bases at V and 7 bases at J, with 16 bases in the middle. The CDR3 has 16 residues. The DNA for the CDR3 is TGTGCCAGCAGCCAGCAGATTGGGTATCTAAATTCACCCCTCCACTTT. It is translated as CASSQQIGYLNSPLHF.

This clonotype was detected many times. The V call is TRBV7-2, the J call TRBJ2-7, with 10 bases lining up with TRBD2. There are 15 residues in the CDR3. The trim removed 2 bases at V and 4 bases at J, leaving 5 bases unmatched. CDR1 is SGHTA, CDR2 FQGNSA, per germline. The CDR3: CASSLTSGDRYEQYF. The CDR3 bases are TGTGCCAGCAGCTTAACTAGCGGGGACCGGTACGAGCAGTACTTC.

The V gene is TRBV7-4, the J gene TRBJ1-5; D unclear. V lost 1 base and J lost 7, with 5 bases in between. Germline CDR1 and CDR2: SGHVT and SQSDAQ. The CDR3 sequence is 12 residues long. CDR3 DNA: TGTGCCAGCAGCTTAGAATCGCAGCCCCAGCATTTT. As protein: CASSLESQPQHF.

A word on this clonotype: A read error may be the cause here, since a much bigger clone is one base away. This sequence joins TRBV3-1 and TRBJ2-2, with D uncertain. V gave up 2 bases and J gave up 4 bases, with 5 bases separating them. Germline CDR1 reads LGHDT; CDR2 reads YNNKEL (reference sequence). The CDR3 runs 13 residues. CDR3 in amino acids: CASSQTTTGELFF. CDR3 coding DNA: TGTGCCAGCAGCCAAACTACCACCGGGGAGCTGTTTTTT.

V gene TRBV20-1 combines with J gene TRBJ2-1; the match to TRBD2 covers 9 bases. This CDR3 is built from 14 residues. V dropped 6 bases and J dropped 7; count of bases not matched to a gene: 10. Germline assignment: CDR1 DFQATT and CDR2 SNEGSKA (reference sequence). The CDR3 DNA reads TGCAGTGCCCTTAGCGGGGGTAGGATGAATGAGCAGTTCTTC. As protein: CSALSGGRMNEQFF.